Sequencing of this T cell receptor (beta chain) was carried out in a study of T cells expressing NK-cell markers. Whole-study results and caveats: Topping the CD3+CD56-NKG2C+ fraction as well were these clonotypes, in a few donors. Of the CD8+ T cell pool in over 5 donors, about 1.0-7.5% was accounted for by dominant NKG2C+ clonotypes.

The TCR beta cDNA came from 5'RACE template switching with UMIs. TCRdb processed the 5' RACE reads again and assigns one entry to each CDR3 protein, with no DNA. Listed are about 190,000 distinct CDR3 sequences; over 20% falls within the top ten. About this clonotype: Its antigen is still unknown.

From germline, CDR1 is SGHRS and CDR2 YFSETQ. The CDR3 spans 17 residues. The sequencing sample was made of blood T cells: a sorted CD56 or NKG2C T cell subset, CD4+ or CD8+ T cells, or bulk PBMC T cells (not recorded which). This clonotype was obtained from a man aged 18-69 years in good health. The rearrangement uses TRBV5-1 and TRBJ2-3; the D call of TRBD2 rests on TCRdb alone, since no DNA is present to check it. CDR3 sequence: CASSYAPGLAYPDTQYF.